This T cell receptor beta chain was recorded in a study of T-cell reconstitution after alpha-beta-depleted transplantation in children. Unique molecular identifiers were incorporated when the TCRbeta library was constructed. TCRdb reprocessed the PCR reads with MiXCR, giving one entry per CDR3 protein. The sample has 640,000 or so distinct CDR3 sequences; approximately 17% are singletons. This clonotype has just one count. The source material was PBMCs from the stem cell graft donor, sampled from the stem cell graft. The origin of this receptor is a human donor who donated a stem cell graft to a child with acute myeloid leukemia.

The CDR3: CASSLLTGSNTGELFF. The CDR3 nucleotides read TGTGCCAGCAGTTTGTTGACAGGGTCGAACACCGGGGAGCTGTTTTTT. The chain recombines TRBV28 with TRBJ2-2; 7 bases line up with TRBD1. This CDR3 region has 16 residues. Germline CDR1 MDHEN, CDR2 SYDVKM. V shed 3 bases and J 0 bases; nucleotides not matched to a gene: 4.